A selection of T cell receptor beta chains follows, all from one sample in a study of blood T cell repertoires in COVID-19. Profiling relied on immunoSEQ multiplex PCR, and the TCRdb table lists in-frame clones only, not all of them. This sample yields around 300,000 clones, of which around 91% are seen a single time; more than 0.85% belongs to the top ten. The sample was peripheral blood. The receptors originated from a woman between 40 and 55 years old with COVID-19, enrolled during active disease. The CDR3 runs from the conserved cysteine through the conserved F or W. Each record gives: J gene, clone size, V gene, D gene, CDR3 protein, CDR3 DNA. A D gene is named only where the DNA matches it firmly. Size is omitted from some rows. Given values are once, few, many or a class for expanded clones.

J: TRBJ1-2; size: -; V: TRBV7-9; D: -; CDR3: CASSLAPTGTLGYGYTF; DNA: TGTGCCAGCAGCTTAGCGCCCACAGGGACCTTAGGCTATGGCTACACCTTC
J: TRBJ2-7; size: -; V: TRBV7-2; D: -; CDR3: CASSHRDRSYEQYF; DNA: TGTGCCAGCAGCCACCGAGACAGGTCCTACGAGCAGTACTTC
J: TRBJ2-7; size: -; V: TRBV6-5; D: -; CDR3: CASRRDSSSYEQYF; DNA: TGTGCCAGCAGGCGGGACAGTAGCTCCTACGAGCAGTACTTC
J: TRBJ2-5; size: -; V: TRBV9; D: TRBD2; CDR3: CASSPDLAGEWETQYF; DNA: TGTGCCAGCAGCCCCGACCTAGCGGGGGAATGGGAGACCCAGTACTTC
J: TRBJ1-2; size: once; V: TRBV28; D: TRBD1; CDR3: CASSVPGQVFYGYTF; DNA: TGTGCCAGCAGTGTACCGGGACAGGTGTTCTATGGCTACACCTTC
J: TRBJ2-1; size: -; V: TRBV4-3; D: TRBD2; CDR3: CASSQGLAGSYNEQFF; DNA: TGCGCCAGCAGCCAAGGACTAGCGGGATCCTACAATGAGCAGTTCTTC
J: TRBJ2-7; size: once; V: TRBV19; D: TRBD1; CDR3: CASSILAGQGSYEQYF; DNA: TGTGCCAGTAGTATCCTTGCGGGACAGGGGTCCTACGAGCAGTACTTC
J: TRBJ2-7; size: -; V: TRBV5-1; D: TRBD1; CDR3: CASSLGTGAADYEQYF; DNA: TGCGCCAGCAGCTTGGGGACAGGCGCCGCCGACTACGAGCAGTACTTC
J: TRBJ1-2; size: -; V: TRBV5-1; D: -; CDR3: CASSWAGGADYGYTF; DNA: TGCGCCAGCAGCTGGGCCGGGGGGGCTGACTATGGCTACACCTTC
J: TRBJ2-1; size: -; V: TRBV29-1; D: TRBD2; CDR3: CSVEASGTYNEQFF; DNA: TGCAGCGTTGAGGCTAGCGGGACCTACAATGAGCAGTTCTTC